The 24 T cell receptor beta chains reported below all come from one sample, sequenced in a study of cytomegalovirus exposure and HLA in healthy donors. PCR primers comprised 60 Vbeta and 13 Jbeta primers. The method was immunoSEQ multiplex PCR; TCRdb's version includes in-frame clones alone and lacks a portion of them. The table lists roughly 120,000 clones, around 79% of them singletons, with over 2% in the top ten. The sample consisted of PBMCs. Receptors were obtained from a woman between 40 and 55 years old in good health and CMV-seropositive.

This clone was seen only a few times. The V and J genes are TRBV19 and TRBJ1-6; D may be TRBD1 (6 bases). Germline CDR1 LNHDA, CDR2 SQIVND (reference sequence). Trimming removed 5 bases from V and 6 bases from J, with 11 bases in between. The CDR3 sequence is 14 residues long. The CDR3 sequence: CASSGQGPNSPLHF. CDR3 sequence (DNA): TGTGCCAGTAGTGGTCAGGGGCCTAATTCACCCCTCCACTTT.

The rearrangement joins TRBV6-1 to TRBJ2-2, with D unclear. Trimming pared 2 bases from V and 7 bases from J, leaving 11 bases between. The CDR3 contains 14 residues. Germline assignment: CDR1 MNHNS and CDR2 SASEGT. The CDR3 spells CASSELTSNGELFF. CDR3 coding DNA: TGTGCCAGCAGTGAATTAACCTCTAACGGGGAGCTGTTTTTT.

The V call is TRBV2, the J call TRBJ1-6; 12 bases are shared with TRBD1. J gave up 13 bases and V 4 bases, and 8 bases lay outside the gene matches. CDR3 length: 15 amino acids. The germline CDR1 and CDR2 sequences are SNHLY and FYNNEI. For the CDR3, the DNA is TGTGCCAGCAGTGCCGGGACAGGGGGCCGGAGCCCCCTCCACTTT. It translates to CASSAGTGGRSPLHF.

The chain couples TRBV6-5 to TRBJ1-1; 9 nucleotides line up with TRBD1. CDR1 and CDR2 (germline): MNHEY, SVGAGI. This CDR3 is built from 13 residues. J was trimmed by 3 bases and V by 6 bases; bases with no gene match: 2. CDR3 bases: TGTGCCAGCAGACAGGGGGCCCACACTGAAGCTTTCTTT. It translates to CASRQGAHTEAFF.

V is TRBV7-2 and J is TRBJ1-1, with D hard to call. The CDR3 runs to 15 residues. V was cut by 3 bases and J by 8 bases, with 19 bases left in between. Germline V gene lookup returns CDR1 SGHTA and CDR2 FQGNSA. CDR3 residues: CASSLSSGRWQEAFF. In DNA, the CDR3 is TGTGCCAGCAGCTTGAGTTCTGGGAGATGGCAGGAAGCTTTCTTT.

The chain uses TRBV28 and TRBJ1-5; D not certain. Germline V gives CDR1 MDHEN, CDR2 SYDVKM. This CDR3 has 15 residues. V was pared by 6 bases and J by 4 bases, with 16 bases between. The CDR3 loop reads CASRVLGRINQPQHF. The CDR3 nucleotides read TGTGCCAGCAGGGTACTAGGACGGATTAATCAGCCCCAGCATTTT.

The chain employs TRBV5-1 and TRBJ2-5; TRBD1 matches at 7 bases. There are 14 residues in the CDR3. The germline V gene has CDR1 SGHRS and CDR2 YFSETQ. Germline trimming cut 0 bases from V and 1 base from J; bases unmatched to any gene: 0. CDR3 protein: CASSLAGGQETQYF. Here the CDR3 DNA reads TGCGCCAGCAGCTTGGCAGGGGGCCAAGAGACCCAGTACTTC.

This rearrangement joins TRBV7-9 to TRBJ2-3; the D gene is possibly TRBD1 (5 bases). The CDR3 is made up of 16 amino acids. Deletions cut 4 bases from V and 2 bases from J, with 16 bases between. Germline assignment: CDR1 SEHNR and CDR2 FQNEAQ (reference sequence). DNA of the CDR3: TGTGCCAGCAGCTCCTCCAGGGTTATGAACACAGATACGCAGTATTTT. Its translation is CASSSSRVMNTDTQYF.

The chain joins TRBV7-3 to TRBJ2-1; 7 bases match TRBD2. This CDR3 contains 17 residues. With 1 base clipped from V and 1 base from J, the junction kept 7 bases outside the gene matches. Germline CDR1 is SGHTA and CDR2 is FQGTGA. The CDR3 loop reads CASSLNPAGLSYNEQFF. CDR3 nucleotides: TGTGCCAGCAGCTTAAATCCAGCGGGACTTTCCTACAATGAGCAGTTCTTC.

This clone has just a few counts. The rearrangement links TRBV13 to TRBJ2-3; 11 positions agree with TRBD1. Trimming cost V 1 base and J 2 bases; bases outside gene matches: 8. Germline CDR1 and CDR2: PRHDT and FYEKMQ (reference sequence). The CDR3 is made up of 18 amino acids. The CDR3 nucleotides are TGTGCCAGCAGCTTAGAACACCGGGACAGGGGGTACACAGATACGCAGTATTTT. Its translation is CASSLEHRDRGYTDTQYF. The variable domain in full, completed from reference TRBV13 and TRBJ2-3, reads AAGVIQSPRHLIKEKRETATLKCYPIPRHDTVYWYQQGPGQDPQFLISFYEKMQSDKGSIPDRFSAQQFSDYHSELNMSSLELGDSALYFCASSLEHRDRGYTDTQYFGPGTRLTVL.

The V call is TRBV19, the J call TRBJ2-2; TRBD2 matches at 11 bases. CDR1 and CDR2 from the germline V gene are LNHDA and SQIVND (reference sequence). With 3 bases clipped from V and 4 bases from J, the junction kept 7 bases outside the gene matches. This CDR3 is 17 amino acids long. The CDR3 sequence: CASSIPSGRSGTGELFF. CDR3 nucleotide sequence: TGTGCCAGTAGTATCCCTAGCGGGAGGTCAGGCACCGGGGAGCTGTTTTTT.

In its sample, this clone was seen a few times. The chain is built from TRBV7-8 and TRBJ2-7, with TRBD2 identical over 9 bases. Germline CDR1 SGHVS, CDR2 FQNEAQ. The CDR3 contains 16 residues. The V and J ends lost 5 bases and 3 bases, in that order; junction bases with no gene match: 11. The CDR3 here is CASSPGPTSGNYEQYF. DNA of the CDR3: TGTGCCAGCAGCCCGGGTCCGACTAGCGGAAACTACGAGCAGTACTTC. Full variable domain (missing parts from reference TRBV7-8 and TRBJ2-7): GAGVSQSPRYKVAKRGQDVALRCDPISGHVSLFWYQQALGQGPEFLTYFQNEAQLDKSGLPSDRFFAERPEGSVSTLKIQRTQQEDSAVYLCASSPGPTSGNYEQYFGPGTRLTVT.

This chain joins TRBV25-1 and TRBJ1-4; weak D call: TRBD1 (5 bases). Germline V gene data show CDR1 as MGHDK and CDR2 as SYGVNS. This CDR3 spans 14 amino acids. Trimming left V 4 bases short and J 7 bases short, with 13 bases between. The CDR3 nucleotides are TGTGCCAGCAGTGTCCCGGGGGGTAGTGAAAAACTGTTTTTT. This translates into CASSVPGGSEKLFF.

V and J are TRBV10-3 and TRBJ1-4, with unresolved D. V lost 4 bases, J lost 5 bases, and 14 bases lay in between. This CDR3 is 15 amino acids long. Germline lookup yields CDR1 ENHRY and CDR2 SYGVKD. The chain's CDR3 is CAISASGGGNEKLFF. The CDR3 nucleotides are TGTGCCATCAGTGCCTCGGGCGGCGGGAATGAAAAACTGTTTTTT.

This clone was seen a single time. The rearrangement joins TRBV5-1 to TRBJ1-4; 8 bases fit TRBD1. CDR3 size: 15 residues. J lost 8 bases, V lost 4 bases, and 10 bases had no gene match. Germline CDR1 SGHRS, CDR2 YFSETQ. The CDR3 DNA sequence: TGCGCCAGCAGCGTCGGACAGGGCACAACCGAAAAACTGTTTTTT. This gives the protein CASSVGQGTTEKLFF.

The rearrangement links TRBV18 to TRBJ1-2; D might be TRBD1 (5 bases). The germline CDR1 and CDR2 sequences are KGHSH and LQKENI. V lost 5 bases to trimming and J lost 3 bases, with 13 bases between them. The CDR3 sequence is 14 residues long. The CDR3 loop is CASSTRERDYGYTF. The CDR3 bases are TGTGCCAGCTCAACCAGGGAACGTGACTATGGCTACACCTTC.

The J gene is TRBJ1-2, the V gene TRBV2; D is perhaps TRBD1 (6 bases). Germline V gene data show CDR1 as SNHLY and CDR2 as FYNNEI. V was cut by 2 bases and J by 8 bases, with 12 bases left in between. This CDR3 contains 13 residues. CDR3 DNA: TGTGCCAGCAGTGAAATAGGGGGTTTGGGCTACACCTTC. As protein: CASSEIGGLGYTF.

V usage is TRBV6-5 and J usage is TRBJ2-1; D possibly corresponds to TRBD2 (6 bases). Deletions cut 5 bases from V and 6 bases from J, with 17 bases between. The CDR3 contains 15 residues. CDR1 MNHEY and CDR2 SVGAGI come from the germline V gene. The CDR3 loop reads CASSTPGRLANEQFF. CDR3 DNA: TGTGCCAGCAGTACCCCGGGGAGGCTCGCCAATGAGCAGTTCTTC.

The genes are TRBV5-1 and TRBJ1-2, with 10 bases identical to TRBD1. The CDR3 extends over 13 amino acids. Looked up from germline, CDR1 is SGHRS and CDR2 is YFSETQ. V shed 4 bases and J 10 bases; nucleotides not matched to a gene: 7. The CDR3 DNA is TGCGCCAGCAGCAGCGGGGACAGGGGCCCCTACACCTTC. Its translation: CASSSGDRGPYTF.

This clone was detected only a few times. The rearrangement joins TRBV6-4 to TRBJ1-1; D gene uncertain. Deletions cut 2 bases from V and 5 bases from J, with 12 bases between. This CDR3 contains 14 residues. CDR1 MRHNA and CDR2 SNTAGT come from the germline V gene. CDR3 coding DNA: TGTGCCAGCAGTGACAGGGCAGGAGGAACTGAAGCTTTCTTT. It is translated as CASSDRAGGTEAFF.

On this clone: Its ends do not fully match the called genes, so a read error is possible. The chain is built from TRBV4-3 and TRBJ2-5; 7 bases agree with TRBD2. TRBJ2-7 explains the end of the DNA better; the J call may be wrong. CDR3 length: 13 residues. The V gene's germline CDR1 is LGHNA and CDR2 YSLEER. The CDR3 loop is CASSQGEGNEQYF. The CDR3 bases are TGCGCCAGCAGTCAAGGGGAGGGTAACGAGCAGTACTTC.

This clone appeared once. The V call is TRBV1, the J call TRBJ2-3; the table's D call, TRBD2, was not checked against the DNA. TRBV1 is classified as a pseudogene. The CDR3 is 17 amino acids. CDR3 region: CTSSPGAGRVSTDTQYF. The CDR3 bases are TGCACCAGCAGCCCAGGAGCCGGGCGGGTAAGCACAGATACGCAGTATTTT.

Concerning this clone: Mismatch with germline at one junction end may stem from a read error. The chain carries TRBV27 and TRBJ2-7; a weak D match, TRBD1 (6 bases). CDR3 length: 15 amino acids. Per the germline V gene, CDR1 is MNHEY and CDR2 is SMNVEV (reference sequence). This CDR3 reads CASSLSYSGHYEQHF. In DNA, the CDR3 is TGTGCCAGCAGTTTATCCTATTCGGGACACTACGAGCAGCACTTC.

This clone was picked up a small number of times. This chain uses TRBV19 with TRBJ2-7; 11 bases match TRBD1. Germline V gene sequence: CDR1 LNHDA, CDR2 SQIVND (reference sequence). This CDR3 spans 19 amino acids. The J segment lost 4 bases and the V segment lost 5 bases, leaving 19 bases of the junction unmatched. The CDR3 nucleotides read TGTGCCAGTAGTCCCCGGCGACTTACACCGGGACAGGGGGGATACGAGCAGTACTTC. Translated: CASSPRRLTPGQGGYEQYF.